This T cell receptor (beta chain) came from a study of shared clonotypes between healthy human individuals (dated by TCRdb to 2020 to 2022). For context, the study as a whole: The cohort included three men and a couple of women between 18 and 49 years of age. For each donor, CD4 naive and CD4 memory were each run on three plates, CD8 naive on two plates, and CD8 memory on one plate. Per donor, leukapheresis produced somewhere between about 0.9 and 9 billion PBMCs. Libraries were prepared and TCR repertoires were sequenced by different laboratories using diverse techniques, in order to increase sequencing depth and limit assay-specific biases. The study deeply sequenced blood TCR repertoires of five healthy adults to estimate repertoire size and the extent of clonotype sharing between individuals.

Using the deep immunoSEQ assay, TCR CDR3 regions were amplified from genomic DNA by multiplex PCR. Extracted genomic DNA from each cell subset was spread evenly across all wells of several immunoSEQ 96-well plates, with each plate serving as a replicate. For sorted subsets, each replicate PCR was loaded with around 200 ng genomic DNA, equivalent to some 27,000 T cell genomes. The purified libraries were quantified using a Qubit 3.0 fluorometer, sized with a Bioanalyzer 2100, and then quantified again using the KAPA Library Quantification kit. Every immunoSEQ 96-well plate was sequenced on a separate single-read 150-cycle Illumina NextSeq 550 flow cell. In the paper's pipeline: Because only junctional sequences without quality scores were contained in the immunoSEQ output, filtering matching that applied to full-length reads could not be performed. Sequences were annotated with PyIR, a Python wrapper for IgBLAST v1.9, and V/J genes and CDR3 were assigned using IMGT germline references. Reads were filtered out if the reads had weak V/J assignments (E-value above 1e-6), no CDR3, stop codons, out-of-frame junctions, or ambiguous translated residues. V3J clonotypes were defined as sequences sharing the same inferred V gene, J gene, and CDR3 amino acid sequence. To compute the percentage overlap between repertoires, the number of shared unique clonotypes was divided by the size of the smaller repertoire. Repertoire richness was assessed with RTK rarefaction, the Chao1 estimator, and Recon v2.1 estimates of unobserved clonotypes. For all TCRbeta clonotypes obtained by the gDNA method from a few donors, generation probabilities were computed with OLGA. TCRdb took this table from immuneACCESS and kept in-frame rearrangements with V and J called. Such tables lack part of the clones; where checked against another copy, unresolved V genes explain under half of the gap, and the rest is unexplained. V, J and clone size reflect that table, while D and trimming were determined from the DNA. Counted in this sample were roughly 2.1 million clones; 85% to 95% of them appeared once. Clones ranked in the top ten supply around 1.7% of the sample.

For the CD8 naive samples, CD45RO-negative cells were positively selected for CCR7, yielding a CD45RA+CCR7+ population from which TemRA cells were excluded. Healthy HIV-negative adults with no recently reported acute infections or vaccinations were included as donors. Every donor was a Caucasian adult living in Nashville, Tennessee, USA. After blood collection by leukapheresis, PBMCs were isolated using Ficoll-Histopaque density gradient centrifugation and then cryopreserved in the vapor phase of liquid nitrogen. Purity and quantity of every magnetically sorted T cell population were checked by analytical flow cytometry. Genomic DNA was isolated from each sorted fraction and quantified by UV absorbance on a Nanodrop 2000c. Turning to this clone: Its antigen specificity is not known. The record has no base qualities; no much larger clone is one base away.

Overall study results and their limits: Based on pairwise subsampling, the degree of clonotype sharing among donors was expected to be affected by sequencing depth. Rarefaction of sorted-subset datasets indicated incomplete sequencing despite the large sequencing depth. Only blood was sampled, and tissue TCR repertoires likely differ from those in blood. Compared with non-shared clonotypes, the clonotypes found in all four sorted-subset donors had higher generation probabilities. The genetic and exposure-history diversity represented was limited by the small number of donors. Sharing across a few donors was observed for approximately 5% of naive CD4, about 3.2% of naive CD8, about 2.3% of memory CD4, and about 0.4% of memory CD8 clonotypes. Naive subsets generally had larger estimated clonotype richness than memory subsets.

V is clipped by 1 base and J by 0 bases, and the sequence between their germline boundaries is 6 bases long. For CDR1 and CDR2, the germline V gene (reference sequence) lists LNHNV and YYDKDF. The CDR3 measures 14 amino acids from cysteine to phenylalanine. Of the read, only the CDR3 DNA is kept; its 42 bases are in frame from base 1. The specimen was naive CD8+ T cells from PBMCs. Explained via the paper, the cell subset or site label denotes: CD45RA+CCR7+. The clonotype was recovered from a man between 18 and 35 years old in good health. Some clones in this sample may be carry-over from other donors' samples. The V gene is TRBV15 and the J gene is TRBJ1-1; no D gene call is confident. The nucleotides read TGTGCCACCAGCAGAGGGGAAATGAACACTGAAGCTTTCTTT. Translated, it gives CATSRGEMNTEAFF.